This TCR beta chain stems from a study of Graves' ophthalmopathy and Graves' hyperthyroidism. Study overall: Prior to any treatment, peripheral blood was collected at the time of initial diagnosis. Whole-study findings and limits: For predicting ophthalmopathy progression, the model had about 71% sensitivity and roughly 72% specificity. Ophthalmopathy cases were distinguished from stable hyperthyroidism by a 13-signature model, reaching 85% to 90% sensitivity and 81.08% specificity.

The sample holds many counts of this clonotype. Its specificity is unknown. CAS ≥3, NOSPECS ≥4, moderate-to-severe activity and duration under 3 months marked donors with ophthalmopathy. Amplification of the TCR beta CDR3 regions used RNA transcripts (as template). Investigators did first-round RT-PCR with HTBI primers, then second-round multiplex PCR. TCRdb re-called the multiplex PCR reads with MiXCR, one entry per CDR3 protein. This table holds 150,000 to 200,000 distinct CDR3 sequences, approximately 40% found once. V lost 7 bases to trimming and J lost 7 bases, with 32 bases between them. The germline gives CDR1 MDHEN, CDR2 SYDVKM. The CDR3 runs 19 residues.

The sample was peripheral blood. This sequence joins TRBV28 and TRBJ1-5; D may be TRBD1 (5 bases). This clonotype originated in a man aged 30 to 39 with Graves' ophthalmopathy. The chain's CDR3 is CASTLGLGLTNPWGQPQHF. The CDR3 DNA sequence: TGTGCCAGCACCCTGGGTCTGGGTCTGACTAACCCCTGGGGGCAGCCCCAGCATTTT.